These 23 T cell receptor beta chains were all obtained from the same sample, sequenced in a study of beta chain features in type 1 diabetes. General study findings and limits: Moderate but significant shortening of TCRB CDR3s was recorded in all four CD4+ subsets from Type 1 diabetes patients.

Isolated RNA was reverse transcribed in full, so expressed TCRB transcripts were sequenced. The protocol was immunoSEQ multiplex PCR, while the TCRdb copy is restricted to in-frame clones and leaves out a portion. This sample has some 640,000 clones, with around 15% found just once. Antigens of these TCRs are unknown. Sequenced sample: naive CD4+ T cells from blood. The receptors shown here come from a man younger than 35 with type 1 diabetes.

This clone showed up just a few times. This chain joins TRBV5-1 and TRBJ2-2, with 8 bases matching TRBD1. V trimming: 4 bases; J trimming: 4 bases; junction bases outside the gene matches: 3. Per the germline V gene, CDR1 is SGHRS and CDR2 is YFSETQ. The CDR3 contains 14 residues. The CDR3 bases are TGCGCCAGCAGCATCGGACAGGGCACCGGGGAGCTGTTTTTT. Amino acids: CASSIGQGTGELFF.

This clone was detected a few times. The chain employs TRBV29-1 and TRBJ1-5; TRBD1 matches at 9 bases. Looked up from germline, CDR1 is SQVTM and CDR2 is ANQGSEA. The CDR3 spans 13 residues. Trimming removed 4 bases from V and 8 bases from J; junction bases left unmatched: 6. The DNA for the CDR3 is TGCAGCGTTGCTACAGGGGGCGTCGAGCCCCAGCATTTT. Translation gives CSVATGGVEPQHF.

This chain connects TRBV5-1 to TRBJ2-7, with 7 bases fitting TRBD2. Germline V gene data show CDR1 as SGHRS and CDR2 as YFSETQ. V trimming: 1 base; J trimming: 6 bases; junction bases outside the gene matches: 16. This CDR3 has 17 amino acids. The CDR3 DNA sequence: TGCGCCAGCAGCTTGAGGAGCGGCGGGAGAATTGTGGGCGAGCAGTACTTC. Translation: CASSLRSGGRIVGEQYF.

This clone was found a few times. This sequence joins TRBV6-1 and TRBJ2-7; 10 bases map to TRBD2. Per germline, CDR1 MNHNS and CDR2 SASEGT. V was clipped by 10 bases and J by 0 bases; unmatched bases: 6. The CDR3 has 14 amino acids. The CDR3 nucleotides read TGTGCCAAGACTAGCGGGTTAAGCTCCTACGAGCAGTACTTC. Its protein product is CAKTSGLSSYEQYF.

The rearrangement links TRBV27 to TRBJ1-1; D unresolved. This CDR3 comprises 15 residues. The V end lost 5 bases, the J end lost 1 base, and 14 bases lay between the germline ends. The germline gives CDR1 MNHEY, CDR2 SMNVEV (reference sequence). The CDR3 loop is CASSTRWLTNTEAFF. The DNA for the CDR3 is TGTGCCAGCAGTACCCGGTGGCTGACGAACACTGAAGCTTTCTTT.

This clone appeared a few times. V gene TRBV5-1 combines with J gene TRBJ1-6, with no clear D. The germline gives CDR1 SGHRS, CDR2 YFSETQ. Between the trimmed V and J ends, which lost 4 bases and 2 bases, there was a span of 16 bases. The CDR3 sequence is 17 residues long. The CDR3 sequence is CASSPLGVRAYNSPLHF. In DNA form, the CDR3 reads TGCGCCAGCAGCCCCCTCGGGGTAAGGGCCTATAATTCACCCCTCCACTTT.

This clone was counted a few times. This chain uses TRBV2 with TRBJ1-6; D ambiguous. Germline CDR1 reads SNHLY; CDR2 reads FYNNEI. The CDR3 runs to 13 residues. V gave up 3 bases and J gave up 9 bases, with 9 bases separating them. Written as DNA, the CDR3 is TGTGCCAGCAGTGACTATCCGCTTTCACCCCTCCACTTT. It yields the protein CASSDYPLSPLHF.

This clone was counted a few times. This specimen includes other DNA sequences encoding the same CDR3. The chain's CDR3 is CAWSSGVNTEAFF. The CDR3 DNA reads TGTGCCTGGAGTTCCGGGGTGAACACTGAAGCTTTCTTT. The chain has TRBV30 and TRBJ1-1; D unresolved. Trimming cost V 2 bases and J 0 bases, with 7 bases left between them. Germline CDR1 is GTSNPN and CDR2 is SVGIG (reference sequence). The CDR3 runs 13 residues.

The CDR3 loop reads CASSLRSGDEQFF. CDR3 bases: TGTGCCAGCAGCTTAAGGTCTGGCGATGAGCAGTTCTTC. The chain links TRBV7-9 to TRBJ2-1; no definite D call. Deletions cut 2 bases from V and 8 bases from J, with 10 bases between. This CDR3 has 13 amino acids. CDR1 is SEHNR and CDR2 is FQNEAQ in the germline V gene (reference sequence).

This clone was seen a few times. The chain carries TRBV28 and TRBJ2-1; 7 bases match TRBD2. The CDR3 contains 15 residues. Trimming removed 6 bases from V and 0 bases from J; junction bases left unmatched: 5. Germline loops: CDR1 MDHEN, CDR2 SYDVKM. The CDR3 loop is CASRTGGGSYNEQFF. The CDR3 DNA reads TGTGCCAGCAGGACTGGGGGGGGCTCCTACAATGAGCAGTTCTTC.

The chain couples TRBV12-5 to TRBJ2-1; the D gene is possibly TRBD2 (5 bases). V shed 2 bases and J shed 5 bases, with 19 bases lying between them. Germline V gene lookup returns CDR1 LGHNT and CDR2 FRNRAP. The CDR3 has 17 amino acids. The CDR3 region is CASGLSYVGEGHNEQFF. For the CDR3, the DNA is TGTGCTAGTGGTTTGTCTTATGTGGGAGAGGGCCACAATGAGCAGTTCTTC.

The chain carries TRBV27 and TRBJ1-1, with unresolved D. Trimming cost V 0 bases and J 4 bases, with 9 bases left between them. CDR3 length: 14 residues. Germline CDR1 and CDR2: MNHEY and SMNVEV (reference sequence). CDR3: CASSLSWQFTEAFF. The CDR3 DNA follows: TGTGCCAGCAGTTTATCGTGGCAGTTCACTGAAGCTTTCTTT.

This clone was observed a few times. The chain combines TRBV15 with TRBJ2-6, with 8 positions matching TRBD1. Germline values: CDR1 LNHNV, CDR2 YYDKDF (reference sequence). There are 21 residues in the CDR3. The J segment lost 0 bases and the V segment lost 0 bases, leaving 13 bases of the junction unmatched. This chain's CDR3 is CATSRDRIPGGASSGANVLTF. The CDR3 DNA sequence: TGTGCCACCAGCAGAGATAGGATCCCAGGGGGCGCAAGCTCTGGGGCCAACGTCCTGACTTTC.

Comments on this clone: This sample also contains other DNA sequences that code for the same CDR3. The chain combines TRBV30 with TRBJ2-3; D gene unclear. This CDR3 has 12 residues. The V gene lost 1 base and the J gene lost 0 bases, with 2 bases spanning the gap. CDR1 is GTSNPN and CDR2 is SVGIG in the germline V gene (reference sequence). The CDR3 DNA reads TGTGCCTGGAGTGGAAGCACAGATACGCAGTATTTT. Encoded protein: CAWSGSTDTQYF.

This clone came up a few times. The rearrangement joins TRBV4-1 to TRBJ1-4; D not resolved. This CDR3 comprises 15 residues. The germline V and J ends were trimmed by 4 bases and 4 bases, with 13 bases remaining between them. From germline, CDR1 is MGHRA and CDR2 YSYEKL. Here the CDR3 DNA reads TGCGCCAGCAGCCTCGTTCAGAAGGATAATGAAAAACTGTTTTTT. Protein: CASSLVQKDNEKLFF.

CDR3 amino acids: CASSSPGQGTYQPQHF. CDR3 nucleotide sequence: TGTGCCAGCAGTTCACCAGGACAGGGGACCTATCAGCCCCAGCATTTT. The gene calls are TRBV6-5 and TRBJ1-5; 9 bases line up with TRBD1. The CDR3 has 16 amino acids. CDR1 is MNHEY, CDR2 SVGAGI, per germline. J gave up 5 bases and V 4 bases, and 9 bases lay outside the gene matches.

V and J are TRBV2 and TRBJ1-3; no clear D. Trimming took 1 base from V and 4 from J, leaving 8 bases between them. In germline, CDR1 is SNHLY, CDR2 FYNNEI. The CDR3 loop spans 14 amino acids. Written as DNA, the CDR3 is TGTGCCAGCAGTGAAGTGGTCAGGGGAAACACCATATATTTT. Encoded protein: CASSEVVRGNTIYF.

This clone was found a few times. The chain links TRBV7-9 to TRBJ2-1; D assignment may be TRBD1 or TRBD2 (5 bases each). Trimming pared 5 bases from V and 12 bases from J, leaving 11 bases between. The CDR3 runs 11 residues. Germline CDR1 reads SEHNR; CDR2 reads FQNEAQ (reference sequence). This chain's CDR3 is CASSPVGGQFF. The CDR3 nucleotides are TGTGCCAGCAGCCCCGTTGGGGGGCAGTTCTTC.

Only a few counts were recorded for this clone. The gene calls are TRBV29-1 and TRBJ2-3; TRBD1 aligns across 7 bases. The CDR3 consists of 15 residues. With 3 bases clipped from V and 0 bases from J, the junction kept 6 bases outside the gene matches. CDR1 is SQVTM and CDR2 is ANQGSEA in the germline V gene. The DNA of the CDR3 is TGCAGCGTTGAGCTGACAGGGTCTAGCACAGATACGCAGTATTTT. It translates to CSVELTGSSTDTQYF.

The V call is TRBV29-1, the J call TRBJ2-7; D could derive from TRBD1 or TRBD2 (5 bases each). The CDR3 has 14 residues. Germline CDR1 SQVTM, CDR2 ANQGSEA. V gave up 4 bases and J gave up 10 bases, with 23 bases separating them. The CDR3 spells CSVARAGDEGTQYF. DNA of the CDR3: TGCAGCGTTGCCAGGGCCGGGGACGAAGGCACACAGTACTTC.

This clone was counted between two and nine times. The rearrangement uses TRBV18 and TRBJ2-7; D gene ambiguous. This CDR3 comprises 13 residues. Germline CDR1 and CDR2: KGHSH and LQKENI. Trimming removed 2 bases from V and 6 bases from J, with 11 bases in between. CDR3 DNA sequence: TGTGCCAGCTCACCAAGCCCTCCGGGCGAGCAGTACTTC. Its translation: CASSPSPPGEQYF.

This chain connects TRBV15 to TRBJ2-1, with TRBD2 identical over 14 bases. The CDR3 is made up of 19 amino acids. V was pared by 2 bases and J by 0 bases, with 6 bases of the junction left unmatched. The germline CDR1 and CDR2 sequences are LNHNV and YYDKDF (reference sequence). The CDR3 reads CATSRLGTSGSSSYNEQFF. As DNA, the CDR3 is TGTGCCACCAGCAGACTTGGGACTAGCGGGAGCAGCTCCTACAATGAGCAGTTCTTC.

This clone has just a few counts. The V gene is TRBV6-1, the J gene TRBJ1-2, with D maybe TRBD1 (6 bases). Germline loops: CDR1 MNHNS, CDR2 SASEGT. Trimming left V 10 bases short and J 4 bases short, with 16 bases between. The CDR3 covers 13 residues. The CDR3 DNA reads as TGTGCCACCTACGACGGGGGGCTCTATGGCTACACCTTC. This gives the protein CATYDGGLYGYTF.